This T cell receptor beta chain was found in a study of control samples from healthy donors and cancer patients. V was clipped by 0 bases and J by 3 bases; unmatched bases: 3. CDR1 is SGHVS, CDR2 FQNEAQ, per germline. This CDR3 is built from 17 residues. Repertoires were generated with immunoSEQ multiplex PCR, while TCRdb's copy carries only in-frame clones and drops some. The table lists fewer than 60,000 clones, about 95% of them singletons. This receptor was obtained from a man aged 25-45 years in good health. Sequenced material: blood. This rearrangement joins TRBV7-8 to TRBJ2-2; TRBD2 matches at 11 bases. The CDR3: CASSLALAGAHTGELFF. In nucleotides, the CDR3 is TGTGCCAGCAGCTTAGCACTAGCGGGAGCGCACACCGGGGAGCTGTTTTTT.